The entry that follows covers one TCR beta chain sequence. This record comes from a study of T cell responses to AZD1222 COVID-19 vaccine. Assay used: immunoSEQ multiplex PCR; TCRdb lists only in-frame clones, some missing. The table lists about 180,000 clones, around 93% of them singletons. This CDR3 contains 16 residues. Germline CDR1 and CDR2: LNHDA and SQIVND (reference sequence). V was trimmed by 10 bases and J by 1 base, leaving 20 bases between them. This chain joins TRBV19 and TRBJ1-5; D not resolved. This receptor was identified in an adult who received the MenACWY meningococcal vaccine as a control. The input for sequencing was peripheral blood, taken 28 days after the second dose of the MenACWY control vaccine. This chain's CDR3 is CATRTASGVSNQPQHF. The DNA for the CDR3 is TGTGCCACCAGAACGGCGAGCGGGGTGAGCAATCAGCCCCAGCATTTT.